This TCR beta chain stems from a study of identical twins. Study observations and caveats: Reduced insertions were recorded for abundant cord blood beta clonotypes, with no such pattern in memory repertoires.

The germline V gene has CDR1 SGHAT and CDR2 FQNNGV. The V and J ends lost 5 bases and 2 bases respectively, with 16 bases between them. The CDR3 covers 15 residues. This clonotype was seen a handful of times. Its antigen is undetermined. Unique molecular identifiers were present on the cDNA, which also gained a universal primer site by template switching. TCRdb reprocessed the 5' RACE reads with MiXCR, giving one entry per CDR3 protein. The sample holds about 790,000 distinct CDR3 sequences; roughly 18% are singletons and the top ten take approximately 14%. The same sample was also studied in work on T cells expressing NK-cell markers.

This clonotype was obtained from a young woman in good health. The chain links TRBV11-2 to TRBJ2-7, with a tentative D call TRBD1 (6 bases). The source material was PBMCs. CDR3 loop: CASSRKETGTYEQYF. CDR3 DNA sequence: TGTGCCAGCAGCCGAAAAGAAACAGGGACCTACGAGCAGTACTTC. The full variable domain, rest sourced from reference TRBV11-2 and TRBJ2-7, is EAGVAQSPRYKIIEKRQSVAFWCNPISGHATLYWYQQILGQGPKLLIQFQNNGVVDDSQLPKDRFSAERLKGVDSTLKIQPAKLEDSAVYLCASSRKETGTYEQYFGPGTRLTVT.